This T cell receptor (beta chain) was obtained from a study of breast tumors, draining lymph nodes, adjacent tissues. Each CDR3 protein gets one entry after TCRdb re-called the multiplex PCR reads with MiXCR. The sample includes 47,000 or so distinct CDR3 sequences, more than 20% of them seen just once. Sequenced sample: breast tumor tissue. This clonotype was sampled from a female donor with breast cancer. Some clones in this sample may be carry-over from other donors' samples.

The CDR3 nucleotides are TGTGCCAGCAGCCGACCGGCGACAGGGAGGGGAGCCAAAAACATTCAGTACTTC. It specifies CASSRPATGRGAKNIQYF. V and J are TRBV3-1 and TRBJ2-4; D is tentatively TRBD1 or TRBD2 (7 bases each). Trimming pared 4 bases from V and 0 bases from J, leaving 19 bases between. Germline V gives CDR1 LGHDT, CDR2 YNNKEL (reference sequence). The CDR3 length is 18 residues.